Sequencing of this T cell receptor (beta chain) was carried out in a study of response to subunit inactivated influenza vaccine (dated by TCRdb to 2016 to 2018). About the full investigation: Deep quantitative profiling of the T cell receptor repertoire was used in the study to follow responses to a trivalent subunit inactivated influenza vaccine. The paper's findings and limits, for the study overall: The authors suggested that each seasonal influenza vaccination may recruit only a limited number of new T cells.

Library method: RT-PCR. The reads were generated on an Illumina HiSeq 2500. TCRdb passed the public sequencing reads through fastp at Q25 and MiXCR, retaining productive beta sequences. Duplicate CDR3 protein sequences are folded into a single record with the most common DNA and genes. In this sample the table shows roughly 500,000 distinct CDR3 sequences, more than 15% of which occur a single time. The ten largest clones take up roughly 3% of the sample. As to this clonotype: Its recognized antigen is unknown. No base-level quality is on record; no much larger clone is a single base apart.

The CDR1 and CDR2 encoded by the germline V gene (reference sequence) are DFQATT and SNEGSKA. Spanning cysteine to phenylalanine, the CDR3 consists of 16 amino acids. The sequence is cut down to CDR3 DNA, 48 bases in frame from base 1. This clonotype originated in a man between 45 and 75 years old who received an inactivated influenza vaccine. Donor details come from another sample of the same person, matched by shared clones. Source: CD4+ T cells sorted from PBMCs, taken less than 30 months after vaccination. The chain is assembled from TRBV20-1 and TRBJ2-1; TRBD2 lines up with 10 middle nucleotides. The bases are TGCAGCCCTAGGGGATCCAGCGGGAGGGCCTACAATGAGCAGTTCTTC. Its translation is CSPRGSSGRAYNEQFF.